The sequence of this T cell receptor beta chain was determined in a study of cytomegalovirus exposure and HLA in healthy donors. As concerns this clone: Its cognate antigen is unknown.

The CDR3 spans 15 residues. V lost 3 bases and J lost 5; bases outside the gene matches: 5. CDR1 GTSNPN and CDR2 SVGIG come from the germline V gene (reference sequence). Using immunoSEQ multiplex PCR, the repertoire was profiled, and TCRdb retains in-frame clones only, with some absent. This sample has 160,000 or so clones, with around 82% found just once. Whole-study results and caveats: According to reports, the classifier identified cytomegalovirus status with high specificity and sensitivity.

From the roughly 120-subject validation cohort, which was separate from the approximately 670-subject first cohort, the donors were drawn. Input material: PBMCs. The V and J genes are TRBV30 and TRBJ1-5; TRBD1 aligns across 12 bases. The TCR sequence derives from a man under 40 in good health and CMV-seropositive. CDR3 sequence reads: CAWRAGTGGDQPQHF. The CDR3 nucleotides read TGTGCCTGGAGGGCCGGGACAGGGGGCGATCAGCCCCAGCATTTT.